Listed here is a single T cell receptor (beta chain). This specimen comes from a study of blood T cell repertoires in COVID-19. Germline-derived CDR1 and CDR2 are KGHSH and LQKENI. This CDR3 spans 14 amino acids. Trimming cost V 1 base and J 4 bases, with 11 bases left between them. Authors' data handling: Amplifying reference gene primers gave estimates of nucleated cell counts. Some clones are missing from TCRdb's copy, which holds only in-frame ones; the method was immunoSEQ multiplex PCR. Clone size and V and J calls were adopted from that table, with D and trimming inferred from the DNA. Of 140,000 to 150,000 clones in the sample, approximately 90% were seen once.

The sequence was collected from a man aged 50 or older who had recovered from COVID-19. The sequenced sample consisted of PBMCs or T cells enriched from blood (not recorded which). The V call is TRBV18, the J call TRBJ2-7; tentatively, D is TRBD1 (8 bases). This chain's CDR3 is CASSPHRGGYEQYV. The DNA for the CDR3 is TGTGCCAGCTCACCACACAGGGGGGGATACGAGCAGTACGTC.